Each of the 25 T cell receptor beta chains below was sequenced from the same sample in a study of blood T cell repertoires in COVID-19. The assay was immunoSEQ multiplex PCR, and TCRdb's table has in-frame clones only and misses some. The sample carries around 370,000 clones, roughly 86% recorded once. Sequences were obtained from peripheral blood. The receptors were gathered from a woman aged 65 to 85 with COVID-19, enrolled during active disease.

Remarks on this clone: This same CDR3 is encoded by further DNA sequences in the sample. This chain uses TRBV2 with TRBJ1-1, with 9 bases lining up with TRBD1. Germline-derived CDR1 and CDR2 are SNHLY and FYNNEI. After removal of 3 bases from V and 5 bases from J, the junction contained 13 bases not matched to a gene. The CDR3 is made up of 17 amino acids. This CDR3 is CASSDGGTGWGGTEAFF. The CDR3 bases are TGTGCCAGCAGTGATGGCGGGACAGGGTGGGGAGGGACTGAAGCTTTCTTT.

The chain is built from TRBV7-2 and TRBJ2-3, with 10 bases lining up with TRBD2. The V and J ends lost 6 bases and 5 bases, in that order; junction bases with no gene match: 8. The CDR3 covers 15 residues. The germline V gene encodes CDR1 SGHTA and CDR2 FQGNSA. The CDR3 here is CASRPLAGVVDTQYF. CDR3 nucleotides: TGTGCCAGCAGACCTCTAGCGGGGGTGGTAGATACGCAGTATTTT.

The V gene is TRBV28, the J gene TRBJ2-5, with 8 bases fitting TRBD1. Germline V gives CDR1 MDHEN, CDR2 SYDVKM. V lost 3 bases, J lost 4 bases, and 4 bases stayed unmatched. The CDR3 runs 14 residues. CDR3 protein: CASSLSDRGETQYF. In DNA form, the CDR3 reads TGTGCCAGCAGTTTGAGCGACAGGGGAGAGACCCAGTACTTC.

The chain joins TRBV10-1 to TRBJ1-1; no definite D call. CDR3 size: 15 residues. CDR1 and CDR2 (germline): WNHNN, SYGVQD (reference sequence). V was clipped by 2 bases and J by 1 base, with 11 bases between them. This CDR3 reads CASSEGRRGNTEAFF. CDR3 DNA: TGCGCCAGCAGTGAGGGTCGGCGGGGGAACACTGAAGCTTTCTTT.

The V gene is TRBV27, the J gene TRBJ2-7, with 9 nucleotides matching TRBD1. CDR1 and CDR2 (germline): MNHEY, SMNVEV (reference sequence). V was clipped by 7 bases and J by 4 bases; unmatched bases: 2. The CDR3 loop spans 12 amino acids. The CDR3: CASKQGAYEQYF. DNA of the CDR3: TGTGCCAGCAAACAGGGGGCTTACGAGCAGTACTTC.

This chain joins TRBV9 and TRBJ2-2; D is undetermined. V was trimmed by 0 bases and J by 0 bases, leaving 9 bases between them. CDR1 and CDR2 (germline): SGDLS, YYNGEE. The CDR3 extends over 16 amino acids. The CDR3 region is CASSVDGRPNTGELFF. DNA of the CDR3: TGTGCCAGCAGCGTAGATGGCCGTCCGAACACCGGGGAGCTGTTTTTT.

The J gene is TRBJ2-3, the V gene TRBV27; possibly TRBD2 for D (5 bases). This CDR3 has 15 amino acids. The germline CDR1 and CDR2 sequences are MNHEY and SMNVEV (reference sequence). V was cut by 5 bases and J by 2 bases, with 14 bases left in between. The CDR3 DNA reads TGTGCCAGCAGTGATACGGACTTCCTCACAGATACGCAGTATTTT. Its translation: CASSDTDFLTDTQYF.

The V and J genes are TRBV2 and TRBJ1-5; 8 bases align to TRBD1. The junction had 8 bases not matched to a gene; V was cut back by 1 base and J by 6 bases. Per germline, CDR1 SNHLY and CDR2 FYNNEI. The CDR3 spans 16 residues. CDR3 sequence: CASSEGRTGGSQPQHF. The CDR3 DNA follows: TGTGCCAGCAGTGAAGGCCGTACAGGGGGATCTCAGCCCCAGCATTTT.

The CDR3 DNA is TGCGCCAGCAGCTTTGGGATGGGGGAGGCCACTGAAGCTTTCTTT. Translation gives CASSFGMGEATEAFF. This sequence joins TRBV5-1 and TRBJ1-1; the D gene is possibly TRBD1 (5 bases). V shed 2 bases and J shed 4 bases, with 15 bases lying between them. CDR3 length: 15 residues. The V gene's germline CDR1 is SGHRS and CDR2 YFSETQ. Together with reference TRBV5-1 and TRBJ1-1, the CDR3 gives the full variable domain: KAGVTQTPRYLIKTRGQQVTLSCSPISGHRSVSWYQQTPGQGLQFLFEYFSETQRNKGNFPGRFSGRQFSNSRSEMNVSTLELGDSALYLCASSFGMGEATEAFFGQGTRLTVV.

This clone was counted only a few times. V is TRBV2 and J is TRBJ1-6; no definite D call. Trimming took off 4 bases at V and 5 bases at J, with 12 bases between the two ends. Per germline, CDR1 SNHLY and CDR2 FYNNEI. CDR3 length: 15 residues. As DNA, the CDR3 is TGTGCCAGCAGTGTGCTAGAGGGAAATAATTCACCCCTCCACTTT. This sequence encodes CASSVLEGNNSPLHF. The whole variable domain, remainder taken from reference TRBV2 and TRBJ1-6, is EPEVTQTPSHQVTQMGQEVILRCVPISNHLYFYWYRQILGQKVEFLVSFYNNEISEKSEIFDDQFSVERPDGSNFTLKIRSTKLEDSAMYFCASSVLEGNNSPLHFGNGTRLTVT.

The J gene is TRBJ2-7, the V gene TRBV10-1, with 9 bases identical to TRBD1. Trimming cost V 6 bases and J 6 bases; bases outside gene matches: 6. The CDR3 length is 13 residues. Germline V gives CDR1 WNHNN, CDR2 SYGVQD (reference sequence). The CDR3 sequence is CASSRDRVGEQYF. The DNA for the CDR3 is TGCGCCAGCAGCCGGGACAGGGTCGGCGAGCAGTACTTC.

J is TRBJ1-6 and V is TRBV10-1; a weak D match, TRBD1 (6 bases). V was shortened by 2 bases and J by 8 bases, with 10 bases between the two germline ends. Germline V gene sequence: CDR1 WNHNN, CDR2 SYGVQD (reference sequence). This CDR3 contains 14 residues. The CDR3 is CASSEGAGDSPLHF. The CDR3 DNA reads TGCGCCAGCAGTGAGGGGGCAGGGGATTCACCCCTCCACTTT.

J is TRBJ2-5 and V is TRBV3-1 (or the pseudogene TRBV3-2); 8 bases fit TRBD1. The V and J ends lost 2 bases and 1 base, in that order; junction bases with no gene match: 3. CDR3 size: 15 residues. In germline, CDR1 is LGHDT, CDR2 YNNKEL (reference sequence). CDR3 bases: TGTGCCAGCAGCCAAAGGACAGGGTTCCAAGAGACCCAGTACTTC. Its protein product is CASSQRTGFQETQYF.

V gene TRBV10-2 combines with J gene TRBJ2-1; the D gene is possibly TRBD2 (6 bases). Germline CDR1 and CDR2: WSHSY and SAAADI. Trimming took 0 bases from V and 0 from J, leaving 6 bases between them. The CDR3 length is 15 residues. The CDR3 DNA sequence: TGCGCCAGCAGTGAGTCGGGGGGCTCCTACAATGAGCAGTTCTTC. Translating it yields CASSESGGSYNEQFF.

This rearrangement joins TRBV24-1 to TRBJ2-3, with D possibly TRBD2 on 6 matching bases. The CDR3 loop spans 16 amino acids. Germline values: CDR1 KGHDR, CDR2 SFDVKD. Trimming shortened V by 3 bases and J by 2 bases, and 14 bases separated the two germline ends. The CDR3 region has the DNA TGTGCCACCAGTGATCGGGTCGGCGGGAACACAGATACGCAGTATTTT. Its protein product is CATSDRVGGNTDTQYF.

The chain recombines TRBV3-1 (or the pseudogene TRBV3-2) with TRBJ1-2, with D perhaps matching TRBD1 (5 bases). The CDR3 covers 14 residues. Trimming pared 4 bases from V and 5 bases from J, leaving 14 bases between. Germline loops: CDR1 LGHDT, CDR2 YNNKEL (reference sequence). Written as DNA, the CDR3 is TGTGCCAGCAGCCCTGGAGGGGAGCAGTATGGCTACACCTTC. Its protein product is CASSPGGEQYGYTF.

The chain recombines TRBV19 with TRBJ1-5, with D possibly TRBD1 on 5 matching bases. The CDR3 totals 16 residues. V lost 4 bases to trimming and J lost 3 bases, with 16 bases between them. From germline, CDR1 is LNHDA and CDR2 SQIVND (reference sequence). CDR3 sequence reads: CASSRLQQVFNQPQHF. CDR3 DNA: TGTGCCAGTAGTAGATTACAACAGGTCTTCAATCAGCCCCAGCATTTT.

A single count supports this clone. Other DNA sequences in the same sample also yield this CDR3. The chain is built from TRBV30 and TRBJ1-2, with no clear D. The CDR3 length is 11 residues. V lost 5 bases, J lost 5 bases, and 9 bases lay in between. The V gene's germline CDR1 is GTSNPN and CDR2 SVGIG (reference sequence). The CDR3 is CAWGPSYGYTF. The CDR3 DNA reads TGTGCCTGGGGACCGTCGTATGGCTACACCTTC.

This chain links TRBV24-1 with TRBJ2-3, with 9 bases fitting TRBD1. Germline assignment: CDR1 KGHDR and CDR2 SFDVKD. V lost 3 bases and J lost 2; bases outside the gene matches: 5. The CDR3 length is 16 residues. The chain's CDR3 is CATSDMGQGPTDTQYF. The CDR3 nucleotides are TGTGCCACCAGTGATATGGGACAGGGACCCACAGATACGCAGTATTTT.

This chain uses TRBV4-1 with TRBJ1-1, with no clear D. The germline gives CDR1 MGHRA, CDR2 YSYEKL. The V and J ends lost 2 bases and 1 base respectively, with 14 bases between them. The CDR3 loop spans 16 amino acids. The CDR3 DNA reads TGCGCCAGCAGCCAACGAACTTGGTACGGGAACACTGAAGCTTTCTTT. Protein sequence: CASSQRTWYGNTEAFF.

The CDR3 is CASSLADETEAFF. The CDR3 DNA reads as TGTGCCAGCAGCTTGGCTGATGAGACTGAAGCTTTCTTT. V is TRBV5-5 and J is TRBJ1-1; D uncertain. The CDR3 spans 13 residues. The germline CDR1 and CDR2 sequences are SGHKS and YYEKEE (reference sequence). Trimming pared 0 bases from V and 5 bases from J, leaving 8 bases between.

The chain links TRBV11-2 to TRBJ1-2, with D maybe TRBD1 (6 bases). The CDR3 contains 13 residues. Germline V CDR1 and CDR2: SGHAT, FQNNGV. The germline V and J ends were trimmed by 4 bases and 3 bases, with 9 bases remaining between them. The CDR3 loop reads CASSSGVDYGYTF. The CDR3 bases are TGTGCCAGCAGCTCAGGGGTTGACTATGGCTACACCTTC.

The chain is built from TRBV28 and TRBJ1-1; D might be TRBD1 (5 bases). Germline CDR1 MDHEN, CDR2 SYDVKM. V lost 7 bases, J lost 5 bases, and 17 bases lay in between. The CDR3 is 14 residues long. CDR3 in DNA: TGTGCCAGCACGACTGCCGGAGGGGTAACTGAAGCTTTCTTT. It codes for CASTTAGGVTEAFF.

The chain joins TRBV24-1 to TRBJ2-1; 10 bases map to TRBD1. Trimming removed 5 bases from V and 4 bases from J; junction bases left unmatched: 16. This CDR3 has 19 amino acids. Looked up from germline, CDR1 is KGHDR and CDR2 is SFDVKD. CDR3 region: CATSGTGTGASRIYNEQFF. The CDR3, as DNA: TGTGCCACCAGTGGTACCGGGACAGGGGCTAGCCGAATTTACAATGAGCAGTTCTTC.

The chain couples TRBV6-2 or TRBV6-3 to TRBJ2-2, with 7 bases matching TRBD1. This CDR3 has 16 residues. The V and J ends lost 3 bases and 2 bases, in that order; junction bases with no gene match: 6. Germline CDR1 and CDR2: MNHEY and SVGEGT. CDR3 region: CASSYTGTDNTGELFF. DNA for the CDR3: TGTGCCAGCAGTTATACCGGGACAGACAACACCGGGGAGCTGTTTTTT.